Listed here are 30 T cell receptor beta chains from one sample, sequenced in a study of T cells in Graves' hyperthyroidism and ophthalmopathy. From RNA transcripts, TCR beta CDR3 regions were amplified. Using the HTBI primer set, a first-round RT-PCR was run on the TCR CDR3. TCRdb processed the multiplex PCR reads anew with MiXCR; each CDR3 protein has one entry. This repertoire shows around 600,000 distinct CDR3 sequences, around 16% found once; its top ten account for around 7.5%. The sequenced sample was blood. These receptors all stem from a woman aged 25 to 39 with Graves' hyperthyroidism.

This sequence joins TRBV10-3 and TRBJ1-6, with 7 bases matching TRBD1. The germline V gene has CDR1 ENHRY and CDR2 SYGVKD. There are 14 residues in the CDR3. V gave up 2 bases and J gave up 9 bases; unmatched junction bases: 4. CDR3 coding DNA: TGTGCCATCAGTGAGGCCGGGGACAGTTCACCCCTCCACTTT. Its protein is CAISEAGDSSPLHF.

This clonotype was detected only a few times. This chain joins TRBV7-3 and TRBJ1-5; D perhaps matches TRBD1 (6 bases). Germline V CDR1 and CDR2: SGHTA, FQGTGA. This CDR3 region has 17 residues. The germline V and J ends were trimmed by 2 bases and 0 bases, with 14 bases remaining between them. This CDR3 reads CASSLSGALYSNQPQHF. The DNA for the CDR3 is TGTGCCAGCAGCTTATCAGGGGCCCTCTATAGCAATCAGCCCCAGCATTTT. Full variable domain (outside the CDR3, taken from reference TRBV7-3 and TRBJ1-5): GAGVSQTPSNKVTEKGKYVELRCDPISGHTALYWYRQSLGQGPEFLIYFQGTGAADDSGLPNDRFFAVRPEGSVSTLKIQRTERGDSAVYLCASSLSGALYSNQPQHFGDGTRLSIL.

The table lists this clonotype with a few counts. The CDR3 DNA sequence: TGTGCCAGCAGCCAAGATAACGGGGACCGAAATTCACCCCTCCACTTT. It encodes CASSQDNGDRNSPLHF. The chain has TRBV3-1 and TRBJ1-6; possibly TRBD1 for D (5 bases). From germline, CDR1 is LGHDT and CDR2 YNNKEL (reference sequence). The length of the CDR3 is 16 residues. Deletions cut 0 bases from V and 7 bases from J, with 13 bases between.

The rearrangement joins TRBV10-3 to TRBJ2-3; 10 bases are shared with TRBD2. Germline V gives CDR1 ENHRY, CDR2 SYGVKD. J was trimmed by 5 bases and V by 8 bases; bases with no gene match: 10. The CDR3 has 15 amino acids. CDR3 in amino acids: CAISMSSGSRDTQYF. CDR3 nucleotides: TGTGCCATCTCGATGTCTAGCGGGAGTAGAGATACGCAGTATTTT.

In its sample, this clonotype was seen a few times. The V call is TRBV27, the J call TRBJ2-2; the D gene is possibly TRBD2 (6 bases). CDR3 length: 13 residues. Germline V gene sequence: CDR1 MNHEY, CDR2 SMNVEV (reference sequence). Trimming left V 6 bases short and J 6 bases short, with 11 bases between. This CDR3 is CASSPRRAGELFF. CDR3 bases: TGTGCCAGCAGCCCCCGGAGGGCCGGGGAGCTGTTTTTT.

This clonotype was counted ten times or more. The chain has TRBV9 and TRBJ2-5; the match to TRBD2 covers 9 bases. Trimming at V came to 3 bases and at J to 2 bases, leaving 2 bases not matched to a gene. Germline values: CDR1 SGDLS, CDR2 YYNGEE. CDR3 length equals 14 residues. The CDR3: CASSGAGGQETQYF. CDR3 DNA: TGTGCCAGCAGCGGAGCGGGAGGTCAAGAGACCCAGTACTTC.

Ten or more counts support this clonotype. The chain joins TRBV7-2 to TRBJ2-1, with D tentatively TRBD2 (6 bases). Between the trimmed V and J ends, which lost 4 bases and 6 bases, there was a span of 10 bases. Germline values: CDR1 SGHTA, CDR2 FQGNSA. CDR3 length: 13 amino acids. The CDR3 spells CASSWAGPNEQFF. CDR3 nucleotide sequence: TGTGCCAGCAGCTGGGCGGGACCCAATGAGCAGTTCTTC.

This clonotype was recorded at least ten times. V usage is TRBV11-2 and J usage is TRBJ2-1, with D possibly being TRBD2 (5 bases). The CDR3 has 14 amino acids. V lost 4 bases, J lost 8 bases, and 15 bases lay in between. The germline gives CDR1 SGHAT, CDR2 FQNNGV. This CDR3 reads CASSSGSGVYEQFF. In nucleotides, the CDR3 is TGTGCCAGCAGCTCCGGGTCCGGGGTTTATGAGCAGTTCTTC.

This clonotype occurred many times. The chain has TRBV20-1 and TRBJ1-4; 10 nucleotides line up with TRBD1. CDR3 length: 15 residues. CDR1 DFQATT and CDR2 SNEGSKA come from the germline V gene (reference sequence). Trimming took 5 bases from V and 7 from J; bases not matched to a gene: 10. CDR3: CSAHSVRDRGEKLFF. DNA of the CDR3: TGCAGTGCTCATTCGGTCCGGGACAGGGGTGAAAAACTGTTTTTT.

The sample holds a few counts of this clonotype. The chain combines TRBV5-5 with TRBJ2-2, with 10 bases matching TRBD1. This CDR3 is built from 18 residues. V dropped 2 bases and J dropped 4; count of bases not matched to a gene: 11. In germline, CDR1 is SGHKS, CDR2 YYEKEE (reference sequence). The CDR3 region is CASSFRGSRTGGTGELFF. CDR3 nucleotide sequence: TGTGCCAGCAGCTTTAGAGGTTCGAGGACAGGGGGCACCGGGGAGCTGTTTTTT.

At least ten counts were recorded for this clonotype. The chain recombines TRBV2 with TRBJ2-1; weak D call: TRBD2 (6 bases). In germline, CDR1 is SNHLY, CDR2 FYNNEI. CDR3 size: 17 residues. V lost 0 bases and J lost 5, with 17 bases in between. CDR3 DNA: TGTGCCAGCAGTGAAGCCGGGTGGGAGGCCTCGAACAATGAGCAGTTCTTC. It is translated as CASSEAGWEASNNEQFF. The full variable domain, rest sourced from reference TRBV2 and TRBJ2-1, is EPEVTQTPSHQVTQMGQEVILRCVPISNHLYFYWYRQILGQKVEFLVSFYNNEISEKSEIFDDQFSVERPDGSNFTLKIRSTKLEDSAMYFCASSEAGWEASNNEQFFGPGTRLTVL.

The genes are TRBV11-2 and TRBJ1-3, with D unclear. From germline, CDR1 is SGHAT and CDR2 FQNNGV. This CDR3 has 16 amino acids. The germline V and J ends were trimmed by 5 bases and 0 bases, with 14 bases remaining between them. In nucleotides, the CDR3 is TGTGCCAGCAGCCCCTCGGGGTACGGCTCTGGAAACACCATATATTTT. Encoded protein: CASSPSGYGSGNTIYF. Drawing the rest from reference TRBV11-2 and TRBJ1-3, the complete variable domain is EAGVAQSPRYKIIEKRQSVAFWCNPISGHATLYWYQQILGQGPKLLIQFQNNGVVDDSQLPKDRFSAERLKGVDSTLKIQPAKLEDSAVYLCASSPSGYGSGNTIYFGEGSWLTVV.

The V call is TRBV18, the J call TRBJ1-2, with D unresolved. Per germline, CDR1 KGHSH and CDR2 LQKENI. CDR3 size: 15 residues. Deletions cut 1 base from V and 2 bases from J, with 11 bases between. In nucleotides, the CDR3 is TGTGCCAGCTCACCACTCTTGAGAGACAACTATGGCTACACCTTC. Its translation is CASSPLLRDNYGYTF. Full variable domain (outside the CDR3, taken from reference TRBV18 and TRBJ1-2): NAGVMQNPRHLVRRRGQEARLRCSPMKGHSHVYWYRQLPEEGLKFMVYLQKENIIDESGMPKERFSAEFPKEGPSILRIQQVVRGDSAAYFCASSPLLRDNYGYTFGSGTRLTVV.

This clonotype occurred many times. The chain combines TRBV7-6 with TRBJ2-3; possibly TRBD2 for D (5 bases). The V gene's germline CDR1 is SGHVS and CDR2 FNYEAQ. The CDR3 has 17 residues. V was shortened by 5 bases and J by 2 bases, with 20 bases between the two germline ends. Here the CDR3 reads CASSPRPSGTYTDTQYF. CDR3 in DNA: TGTGCCAGCAGCCCTAGGCCCAGCGGAACTTACACAGATACGCAGTATTTT.

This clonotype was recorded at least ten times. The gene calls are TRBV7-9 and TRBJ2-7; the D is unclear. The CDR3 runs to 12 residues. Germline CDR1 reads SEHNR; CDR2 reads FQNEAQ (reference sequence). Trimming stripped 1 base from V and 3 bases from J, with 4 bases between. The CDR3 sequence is CASSLEIYEQYF. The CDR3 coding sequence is TGTGCCAGCAGCTTAGAGATCTACGAGCAGTACTTC.

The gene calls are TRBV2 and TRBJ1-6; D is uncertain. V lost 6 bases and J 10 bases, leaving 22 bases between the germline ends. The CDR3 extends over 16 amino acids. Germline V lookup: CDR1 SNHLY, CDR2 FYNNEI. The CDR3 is CASSDNTVRVVSPLHF. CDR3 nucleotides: TGTGCCAGCAGCGACAACACCGTGCGTGTCGTCTCACCCCTCCACTTT.

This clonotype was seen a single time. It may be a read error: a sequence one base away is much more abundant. The CDR3 spells CAVPGDFPYEQYF. CDR3 DNA sequence: TGTGCCGTCCCCGGCGACTTCCCCTACGAGCAGTACTTC. The chain is built from TRBV28 and TRBJ2-7; D not resolved. The V and J ends lost 11 bases and 2 bases respectively, with 16 bases between them. Germline V gene sequence: CDR1 MDHEN, CDR2 SYDVKM. This CDR3 comprises 13 residues.

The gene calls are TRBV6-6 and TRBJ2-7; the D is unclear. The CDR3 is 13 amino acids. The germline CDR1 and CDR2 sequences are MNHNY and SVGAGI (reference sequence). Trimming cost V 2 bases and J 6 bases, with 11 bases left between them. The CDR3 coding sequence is TGTGCCAGCAGTTACCCAATAACCAGCGAGCAGTACTTC. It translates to CASSYPITSEQYF.

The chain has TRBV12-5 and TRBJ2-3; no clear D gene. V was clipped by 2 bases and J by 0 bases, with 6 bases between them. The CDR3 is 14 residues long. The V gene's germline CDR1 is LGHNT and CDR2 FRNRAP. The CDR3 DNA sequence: TGTGCTAGTGGTTTGACAACTAGCACAGATACGCAGTATTTT. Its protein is CASGLTTSTDTQYF.

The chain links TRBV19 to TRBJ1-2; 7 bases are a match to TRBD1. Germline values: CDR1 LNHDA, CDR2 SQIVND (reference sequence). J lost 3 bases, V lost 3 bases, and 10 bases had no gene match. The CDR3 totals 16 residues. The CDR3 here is CASSIQRGQADYGYTF. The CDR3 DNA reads TGTGCCAGTAGTATTCAGCGCGGACAGGCTGACTATGGCTACACCTTC.

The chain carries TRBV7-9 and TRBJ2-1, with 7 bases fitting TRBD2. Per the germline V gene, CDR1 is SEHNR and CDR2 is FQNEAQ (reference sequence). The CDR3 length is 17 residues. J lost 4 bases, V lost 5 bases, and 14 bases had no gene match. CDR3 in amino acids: CASSPRLAEPIYNEQFF. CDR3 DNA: TGTGCCAGCAGCCCAAGACTAGCTGAGCCTATTTACAATGAGCAGTTCTTC.

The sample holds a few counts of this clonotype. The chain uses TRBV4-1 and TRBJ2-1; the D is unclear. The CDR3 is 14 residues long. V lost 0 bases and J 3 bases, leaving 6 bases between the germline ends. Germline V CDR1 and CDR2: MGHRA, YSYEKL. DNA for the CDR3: TGCGCCAGCAGCCAAGACAGCTTCTACAATGAGCAGTTCTTC. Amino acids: CASSQDSFYNEQFF.

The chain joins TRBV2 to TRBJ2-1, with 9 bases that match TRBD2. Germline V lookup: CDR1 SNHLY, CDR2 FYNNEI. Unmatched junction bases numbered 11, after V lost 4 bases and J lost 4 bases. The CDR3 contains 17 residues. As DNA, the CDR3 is TGTGCCAGCAGTGTCTGGGCGGGAGGGACAGAATACAATGAGCAGTTCTTC. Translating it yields CASSVWAGGTEYNEQFF.

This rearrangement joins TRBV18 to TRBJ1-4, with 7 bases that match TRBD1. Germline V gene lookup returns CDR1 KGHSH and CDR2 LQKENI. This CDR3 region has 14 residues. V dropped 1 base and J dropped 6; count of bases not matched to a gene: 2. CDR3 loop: CASSPQGTDEKLFF. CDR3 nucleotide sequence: TGTGCCAGCTCACCACAAGGGACAGATGAAAAACTGTTTTTT. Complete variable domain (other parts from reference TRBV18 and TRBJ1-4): NAGVMQNPRHLVRRRGQEARLRCSPMKGHSHVYWYRQLPEEGLKFMVYLQKENIIDESGMPKERFSAEFPKEGPSILRIQQVVRGDSAAYFCASSPQGTDEKLFFGSGTQLSVL.

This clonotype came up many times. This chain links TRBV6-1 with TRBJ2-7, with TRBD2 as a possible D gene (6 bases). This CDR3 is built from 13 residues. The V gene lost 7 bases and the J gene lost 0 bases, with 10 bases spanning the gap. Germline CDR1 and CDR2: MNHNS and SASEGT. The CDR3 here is CASTRGLSYEQYF. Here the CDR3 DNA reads TGTGCCAGCACGAGGGGACTCTCCTACGAGCAGTACTTC.

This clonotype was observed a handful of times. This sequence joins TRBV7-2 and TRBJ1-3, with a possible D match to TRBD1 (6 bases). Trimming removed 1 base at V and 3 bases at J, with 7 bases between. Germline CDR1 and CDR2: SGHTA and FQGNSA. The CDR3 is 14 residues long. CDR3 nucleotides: TGTGCCAGCAGCTTAGACAGGGATGGAAACACCATATATTTT. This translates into CASSLDRDGNTIYF. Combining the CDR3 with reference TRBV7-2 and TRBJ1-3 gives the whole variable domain GAGVSQSPSNKVTEKGKDVELRCDPISGHTALYWYRQSLGQGLEFLIYFQGNSAPDKSGLPSDRFSAERTGGSVSTLTIQRTQQEDSAVYLCASSLDRDGNTIYFGEGSWLTVV.

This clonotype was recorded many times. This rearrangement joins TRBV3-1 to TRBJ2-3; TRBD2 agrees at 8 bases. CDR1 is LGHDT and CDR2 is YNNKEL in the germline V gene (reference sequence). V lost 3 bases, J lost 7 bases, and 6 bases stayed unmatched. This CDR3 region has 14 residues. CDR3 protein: CASSHLGRENTQYF. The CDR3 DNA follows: TGTGCCAGCAGCCATCTCGGGAGGGAAAATACGCAGTATTTT.

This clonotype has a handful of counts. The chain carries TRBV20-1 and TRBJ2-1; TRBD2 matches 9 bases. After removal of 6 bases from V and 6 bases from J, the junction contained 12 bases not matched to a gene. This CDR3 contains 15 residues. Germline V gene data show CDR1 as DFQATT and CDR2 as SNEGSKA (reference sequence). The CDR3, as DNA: TGCAGTGCCTTTCCCCCTGCGGGAGGGCTCAATGAGCAGTTCTTC. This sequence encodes CSAFPPAGGLNEQFF.

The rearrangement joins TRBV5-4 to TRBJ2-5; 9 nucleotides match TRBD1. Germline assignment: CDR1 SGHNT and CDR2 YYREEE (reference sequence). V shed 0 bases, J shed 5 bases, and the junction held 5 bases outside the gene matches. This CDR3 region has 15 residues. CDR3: CASSLAGTGWETQYF. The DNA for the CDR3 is TGTGCCAGCAGCTTGGCCGGGACAGGGTGGGAGACCCAGTACTTC.

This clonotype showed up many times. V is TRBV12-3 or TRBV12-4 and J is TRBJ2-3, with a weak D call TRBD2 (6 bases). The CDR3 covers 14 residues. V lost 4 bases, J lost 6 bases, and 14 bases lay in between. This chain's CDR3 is CASSWDSLSDTQYF. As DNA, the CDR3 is TGTGCCAGCAGTTGGGACTCTCTCTCGGATACGCAGTATTTT.